This passage covers 29 T cell receptor beta chains from one sample sequenced in a study of blood T cell repertoires in COVID-19. The data were produced by immunoSEQ multiplex PCR, yet TCRdb's version contains in-frame clones alone and is incomplete. Here the sample spans more than 200,000 clones, more than 80% being singletons. Sequencing was done on a sample of peripheral blood. The receptors here all came from a woman aged 80 or over with acute or convalescent COVID-19.

The chain employs TRBV30 and TRBJ2-3, with TRBD2 matching 12 bases. This CDR3 is 16 amino acids long. Trimming took 4 bases from V and 0 from J; bases not matched to a gene: 5. Germline loops: CDR1 GTSNPN, CDR2 SVGIG (reference sequence). DNA of the CDR3: TGTGCCTGGAAACTAGCGGGAGGAGGGAGCACAGATACGCAGTATTTT. It codes for CAWKLAGGGSTDTQYF.

The chain combines TRBV27 with TRBJ2-1, with 8 bases fitting TRBD1. V trimming: 3 bases; J trimming: 12 bases; junction bases outside the gene matches: 10. The CDR3 has 14 amino acids. Germline CDR1 reads MNHEY; CDR2 reads SMNVEV (reference sequence). CDR3 sequence (DNA): TGTGCCAGCAGTTTTCGGGACTTCACAGGGGGGCAGTTCTTC. This gives the protein CASSFRDFTGGQFF.

The chain recombines TRBV30 with TRBJ1-2; no clear D. The CDR3 extends over 11 amino acids. The germline V gene has CDR1 GTSNPN and CDR2 SVGIG (reference sequence). V lost 5 bases and J lost 3, with 7 bases in between. The CDR3 region has the DNA TGTGCCTGGTCCGAGGACTATGGCTACACCTTC. Its translation is CAWSEDYGYTF.

The chain employs TRBV10-3 and TRBJ2-2; TRBD1 matches 7 bases. V gave up 4 bases and J gave up 4 bases; unmatched junction bases: 6. This CDR3 is built from 15 residues. Germline values: CDR1 ENHRY, CDR2 SYGVKD. DNA for the CDR3: TGTGCCATCAGTGTGAGGGGGCAGTCCACCGGGGAGCTGTTTTTT. Amino acid sequence: CAISVRGQSTGELFF.

The rearrangement links TRBV9 to TRBJ2-7; maybe TRBD2 (6 bases). V was clipped by 0 bases and J by 0 bases, with 10 bases between them. The CDR3 runs 15 residues. Germline V gene lookup returns CDR1 SGDLS and CDR2 YYNGEE. CDR3 sequence reads: CASSVAGESSYEQYF. DNA of the CDR3: TGTGCCAGCAGCGTAGCGGGGGAGAGCTCCTACGAGCAGTACTTC.

This chain joins TRBV6-2 or TRBV6-3 and TRBJ1-1; D uncertain. CDR1 and CDR2 (germline): MNHEY, SVGEGT. V was pared by 6 bases and J by 0 bases, with 20 bases between. CDR3 length equals 17 residues. CDR3 DNA sequence: TGTGCCAGCAGCTATAACCGCGGCGAGGTAATGAACACTGAAGCTTTCTTT. It is translated as CASSYNRGEVMNTEAFF.

This clone has just one count. The chain links TRBV5-4 to TRBJ2-1; 7 nucleotides align to TRBD2. Germline loops: CDR1 SGHNT, CDR2 YYREEE (reference sequence). V gave up 3 bases and J gave up 6 bases; unmatched junction bases: 9. CDR3 length: 15 residues. Here the CDR3 reads CASSSFGGSPNEQFF. The CDR3 region has the DNA TGTGCCAGCAGCTCCTTCGGGGGGAGCCCCAATGAGCAGTTCTTC.

To note about this clone: Other nucleotide sequences from this sample produce the same CDR3. The chain employs TRBV11-2 and TRBJ1-3; 7 bases line up with TRBD1. CDR3 length: 16 amino acids. With V trimmed by 4 bases and J by 0 bases, 6 bases remained unmatched. CDR1 and CDR2 (germline): SGHAT, FQNNGV. In DNA, the CDR3 is TGTGCCAGCAGCTCATTGACAGGGCTCTCTGGAAACACCATATATTTT. Protein: CASSSLTGLSGNTIYF.

The chain has TRBV5-1 and TRBJ2-3, with TRBD2 matching over 10 bases. The J segment lost 0 bases and the V segment lost 7 bases, leaving 5 bases of the junction unmatched. Germline V gene sequence: CDR1 SGHRS, CDR2 YFSETQ. This CDR3 is built from 15 residues. CDR3: CASFQLAGSTDTQYF. The CDR3 DNA reads as TGCGCCAGCTTTCAACTAGCGGGAAGCACAGATACGCAGTATTTT.

This clone was detected a few times. This chain connects TRBV7-2 to TRBJ2-7, with 10 bases aligning to TRBD1. CDR3 length: 14 amino acids. Germline assignment: CDR1 SGHTA and CDR2 FQGNSA. J gave up 5 bases and V 7 bases, and 8 bases lay outside the gene matches. CDR3 region: CASMDRGRSDEQYF. In DNA, the CDR3 is TGTGCCAGCATGGACAGGGGGAGAAGCGACGAGCAGTACTTC.

The chain recombines TRBV7-3 with TRBJ2-2; TRBD2 matches 7 bases. Germline V gene lookup returns CDR1 SGHTA and CDR2 FQGTGA. The CDR3 runs to 16 residues. Trimming cost V 5 bases and J 0 bases; bases outside gene matches: 6. Written as DNA, the CDR3 is TGTGCCAGCAGCCTAGGACTAGGAGCGAACACCGGGGAGCTGTTTTTT. Translating gives CASSLGLGANTGELFF.

This clone appeared a few times. The chain employs TRBV9 and TRBJ2-1; 9 nucleotides agree with TRBD2. Germline assignment: CDR1 SGDLS and CDR2 YYNGEE. Trimming at V came to 4 bases and at J to 7 bases, leaving 9 bases not matched to a gene. The length of the CDR3 is 15 residues. The CDR3 spells CASSLVAGVGNEQFF. In DNA form, the CDR3 reads TGTGCCAGCAGCCTAGTAGCGGGAGTCGGTAATGAGCAGTTCTTC.

V and J are TRBV7-2 and TRBJ1-5, with a possible D match to TRBD1 (5 bases). The V gene's germline CDR1 is SGHTA and CDR2 FQGNSA. V gave up 6 bases and J gave up 4 bases, with 10 bases separating them. The CDR3 spans 13 residues. The CDR3 reads CASRGGVNQPQHF. CDR3 coding DNA: TGTGCCAGCAGAGGAGGGGTTAATCAGCCCCAGCATTTT.

The chain has TRBV19 and TRBJ2-7, with D maybe TRBD1 (6 bases). Germline V gene sequence: CDR1 LNHDA, CDR2 SQIVND (reference sequence). The CDR3 loop spans 14 amino acids. V lost 6 bases and J lost 6, with 18 bases in between. CDR3 nucleotide sequence: TGTGCCAGTAGCCCGTCAGGGGAACAGGTCGAGCAGTACTTC. Translating gives CASSPSGEQVEQYF.

The V call is TRBV10-1, the J call TRBJ2-3; 10 positions match TRBD2. Unmatched junction bases numbered 0, after V lost 5 bases and J lost 1 base. Germline loops: CDR1 WNHNN, CDR2 SYGVQD (reference sequence). This CDR3 contains 14 residues. CDR3 DNA sequence: TGCGCCAGCAGTACTAGCGGGGGCACAGATACGCAGTATTTT. This gives the protein CASSTSGGTDTQYF.

This rearrangement joins TRBV30 to TRBJ1-3; no reliable D call. V lost 3 bases to trimming and J lost 1 base, with 10 bases between them. Germline V CDR1 and CDR2: GTSNPN, SVGIG (reference sequence). The length of the CDR3 is 14 residues. The CDR3 bases are TGTGCCTGGAGCCTAGGGAGATCTGGAAACACCATATATTTT. It codes for CAWSLGRSGNTIYF.

The chain employs TRBV7-2 and TRBJ2-7; TRBD2 might be the D (5 bases). The germline V and J ends were trimmed by 4 bases and 4 bases, with 11 bases remaining between them. CDR3 length: 13 amino acids. The germline V gene encodes CDR1 SGHTA and CDR2 FQGNSA. CDR3 DNA: TGTGCCAGCAGCTCCCAACTAGGGTACGAGCAGTACTTC. Translation gives CASSSQLGYEQYF.

The chain has TRBV9 and TRBJ2-1; 8 bases match TRBD2. Germline CDR1 SGDLS, CDR2 YYNGEE. With 4 bases clipped from V and 10 bases from J, the junction kept 16 bases outside the gene matches. The CDR3 spans 16 residues. The CDR3 region has the DNA TGTGCCAGCAGCCCCTCCAGAGGACTAGCCCATGGGGAGCAGTTCTTC. Encoded protein: CASSPSRGLAHGEQFF. The full variable domain, its missing parts supplied by reference TRBV9 and TRBJ2-1, is DSGVTQTPKHLITATGQRVTLRCSPRSGDLSVYWYQQSLDQGLQFLIQYYNGEERAKGNILERFSAQQFPDLHSELNLSSLELGDSALYFCASSPSRGLAHGEQFFGPGTRLTVL.

The chain recombines TRBV1 with TRBJ2-1; TRBD1 is the table's D call and was not checked against the DNA. TRBV1 is shown as a pseudogene. The CDR3 is made up of 15 amino acids. CDR3 amino acids: CTSSQEAVPYNEQFF. For the CDR3, the DNA is TGCACCAGCAGCCAAGAGGCAGTCCCCTACAATGAGCAGTTCTTC.

The rearrangement links TRBV7-9 to TRBJ2-7; tentatively, D is TRBD2 (6 bases). Germline V gene sequence: CDR1 SEHNR, CDR2 FQNEAQ (reference sequence). The CDR3 runs 14 residues. The ends were cut back, 3 bases at V and 1 base at J, with 10 bases in the middle. In nucleotides, the CDR3 is TGTGCCAGCAGCTTCGGGGGACCTTCCTACGAGCAGTACTTC. It encodes CASSFGGPSYEQYF.

This chain uses TRBV6-5 with TRBJ2-1; the D is unclear. CDR1 is MNHEY, CDR2 SVGAGI, per germline. V dropped 6 bases and J dropped 7 bases, with 10 bases sitting between them. This CDR3 region has 12 residues. The CDR3 coding sequence is TGTGCCAGCAGCAGAGGAAGAAATGAGCAGTTCTTC. Protein sequence: CASSRGRNEQFF.

This sequence joins TRBV18 and TRBJ2-7, with D uncertain. With 3 bases removed from V and 4 bases from J, the gap between germline ends came to 13 bases. The CDR3 totals 14 residues. Germline V gene lookup returns CDR1 KGHSH and CDR2 LQKENI. This CDR3 reads CASSPRSLLYEQYF. The CDR3 nucleotides are TGTGCCAGCTCACCTCGGAGCCTTCTGTACGAGCAGTACTTC.

The chain is built from TRBV5-1 and TRBJ2-7; D remains unclear. The CDR3 is made up of 16 amino acids. Germline CDR1 reads SGHRS; CDR2 reads YFSETQ. Deletions cut 0 bases from V and 7 bases from J, with 20 bases between. The CDR3 nucleotides read TGCGCCAGCAGCTTGGGAGGATATGACTCTCCCTCTGAGCAGTACTTC. Protein product: CASSLGGYDSPSEQYF.

This clone was found once. This sequence joins TRBV10-2 and TRBJ2-3, with 7 positions matching TRBD2. With V trimmed by 5 bases and J by 0 bases, 8 bases remained unmatched. The CDR3 extends over 16 amino acids. CDR1 WSHSY and CDR2 SAAADI come from the germline V gene. The CDR3: CASSPKRGGSTDTQYF. For the CDR3, the DNA is TGCGCCAGCAGTCCCAAGCGGGGAGGGAGCACAGATACGCAGTATTTT.

The V gene is TRBV6-2 or TRBV6-3, the J gene TRBJ2-7; TRBD2 is a possible D gene (6 bases). Germline CDR1 MNHEY, CDR2 SVGEGT. The CDR3 runs to 18 residues. V was trimmed by 0 bases and J by 3 bases, leaving 21 bases between them. CDR3 coding DNA: TGTGCCAGCAGTTACTCGCCCAGATCAAGGGGCGGGATCTACGAGCAGTACTTC. Translation: CASSYSPRSRGGIYEQYF.

The CDR3 region is CASSSVGGALSYTF. The CDR3, as DNA: TGTGCCAGTAGTAGTGTGGGGGGGGCTTTGAGCTACACCTTC. The chain uses TRBV19 and TRBJ1-2, with D possibly matching TRBD1 (6 bases). Trimming stripped 4 bases from V and 9 bases from J, with 18 bases between. Germline V gene data show CDR1 as LNHDA and CDR2 as SQIVND (reference sequence). The CDR3 covers 14 residues.

This clone has only one observation. The rearrangement joins TRBV19 to TRBJ2-2; D is unresolved. This CDR3 has 16 amino acids. V was shortened by 5 bases and J by 3 bases, with 16 bases between the two germline ends. Germline values: CDR1 LNHDA, CDR2 SQIVND (reference sequence). The CDR3 reads CASSASMTFYTGELFF. In DNA, the CDR3 is TGTGCCAGTAGTGCGTCCATGACATTTTACACCGGGGAGCTGTTTTTT.

The chain employs TRBV5-1 and TRBJ1-4; D uncertain. The CDR3 covers 16 residues. Germline CDR1 reads SGHRS; CDR2 reads YFSETQ. V lost 0 bases, J lost 6 bases, and 15 bases lay in between. The CDR3 DNA reads TGCGCCAGCAGCTTGGGGTCGACGGGGTCGGATGAAAAACTGTTTTTT. Its translation is CASSLGSTGSDEKLFF.

V usage is TRBV5-1 and J usage is TRBJ1-3, with 11 bases aligning to TRBD1. Germline assignment: CDR1 SGHRS and CDR2 YFSETQ. Losses at the gene ends were 4 bases for V and 3 bases for J; bases not matched to a gene: 6. This CDR3 has 16 amino acids. CDR3 loop: CASSPMGQGDGNTIYF. In DNA, the CDR3 is TGCGCCAGCAGCCCAATGGGACAGGGGGATGGAAACACCATATATTTT. Complete variable domain (other parts from reference TRBV5-1 and TRBJ1-3): KAGVTQTPRYLIKTRGQQVTLSCSPISGHRSVSWYQQTPGQGLQFLFEYFSETQRNKGNFPGRFSGRQFSNSRSEMNVSTLELGDSALYLCASSPMGQGDGNTIYFGEGSWLTVV.